This paragraph reports one T cell receptor (beta chain). Authors' processing steps: Amplification with reference gene primers provided the estimates of nucleated cell counts. The repertoire was sequenced with immunoSEQ multiplex PCR; TCRdb's copy has only in-frame clones and lacks some. The DNA was the basis for D and trimming; V, J and clone size are from that table. The sample holds just under 40,000 clones, 75% to 85% seen once. This sample was included in a study of blood T cell repertoires in COVID-19. Study-level information: Samples taken during acute and convalescent COVID-19 were collected in the United States, Italy and Spain. Nucleic acid was either cDNA or gDNA, and it came from T cells, B-cell-depleted T cells, or PBMCs.

CDR1 is MDHEN and CDR2 is SYDVKM in the germline V gene. V gave up 8 bases and J gave up 5 bases, with 16 bases separating them. This CDR3 contains 13 residues. This rearrangement joins TRBV28 to TRBJ2-7; D ambiguous. The specimen was peripheral blood. The sequence was collected from a man in his 70s with acute or convalescent COVID-19. The CDR3 is CASRRLPFHEQYF. CDR3 nucleotide sequence: TGTGCCAGCCGCAGATTACCCTTCCACGAGCAGTACTTC.